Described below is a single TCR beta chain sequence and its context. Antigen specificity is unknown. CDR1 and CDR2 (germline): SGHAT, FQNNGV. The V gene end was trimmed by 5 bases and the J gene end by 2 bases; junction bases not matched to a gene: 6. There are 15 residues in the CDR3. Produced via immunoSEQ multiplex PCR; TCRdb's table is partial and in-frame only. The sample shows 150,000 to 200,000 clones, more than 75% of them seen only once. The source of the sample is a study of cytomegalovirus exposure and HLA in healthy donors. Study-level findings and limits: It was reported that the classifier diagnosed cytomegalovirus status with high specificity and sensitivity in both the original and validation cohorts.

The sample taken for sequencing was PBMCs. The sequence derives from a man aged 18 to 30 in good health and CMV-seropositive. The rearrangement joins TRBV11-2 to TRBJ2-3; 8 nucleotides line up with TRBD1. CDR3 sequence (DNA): TGTGCCAGCAGCCTCGGACAGGGCCTCACAGATACGCAGTATTTT. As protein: CASSLGQGLTDTQYF.